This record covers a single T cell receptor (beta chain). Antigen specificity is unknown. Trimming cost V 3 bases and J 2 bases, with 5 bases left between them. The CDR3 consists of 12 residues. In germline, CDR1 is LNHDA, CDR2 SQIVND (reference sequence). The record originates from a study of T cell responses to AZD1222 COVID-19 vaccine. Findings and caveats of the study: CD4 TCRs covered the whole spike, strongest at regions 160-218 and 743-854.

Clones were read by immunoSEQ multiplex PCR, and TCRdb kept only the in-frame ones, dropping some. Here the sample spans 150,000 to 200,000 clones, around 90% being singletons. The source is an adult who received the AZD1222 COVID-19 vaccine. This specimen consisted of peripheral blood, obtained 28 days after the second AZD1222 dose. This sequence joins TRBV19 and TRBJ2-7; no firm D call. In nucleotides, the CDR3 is TGTGCCAGTAGTATTGGCGCCTACGAGCAGTACTTC. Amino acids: CASSIGAYEQYF.